This T cell receptor (beta chain) was observed in a study of shared clonotypes between healthy human individuals. Of note for this clone: Its antigen is not identified.

Whole-study findings and limits: Between a few donors, naive CD4 clonotypes were shared at a level of about 5%. Rarefaction gave evidence that sorted-subset sequencing remained incomplete despite large depth. Tissues were not sampled, only blood, and their repertoires likely differ.

Germline CDR1 SGHNT, CDR2 YENEEA. The CDR3 contains 12 residues. Trimming cost V 5 bases and J 5 bases; bases outside gene matches: 3. Splitting the CD4+ cells yielded a CD45RA+ naive subset and a CD45RA-negative memory subset. Profiling relied on immunoSEQ multiplex PCR, and the TCRdb table lists in-frame clones only, not all of them. The sample gives approximately 1,000,000 clones, 70% to 80% of which show up once; 0.7% to 0.95% is in the top ten. The receptor was derived from a young man in good health. Some clones in this sample may be carry-over from other donors' samples. This rearrangement joins TRBV11-3 to TRBJ2-7, with TRBD1 matching over 7 bases. What was sequenced was memory CD4+ T cells from PBMCs. Subset reported: CD45RA-negative fraction. The CDR3 region has the DNA TGTGCCAGCAGCAGTACAGGGGACGAGCAGTACTTC. This gives the protein CASSSTGDEQYF. The whole variable domain, filled in from reference TRBV11-3 and TRBJ2-7, reads EAGVVQSPRYKIIEKKQPVAFWCNPISGHNTLYWYLQNLGQGPELLIRYENEEAVDDSQLPKDRFSAERLKGVDSTLKIQPAELGDSAVYLCASSSTGDEQYFGPGTRLTVT.